This T cell receptor beta chain was profiled in a study of response to subunit inactivated influenza vaccine. Each CDR3 protein is one row after TCRdb ran MiXCR on the RT-PCR reads. The sample yields a few hundred thousand distinct CDR3 sequences, about a tenth seen once. This CDR3 spans 14 amino acids. Per germline, CDR1 DFQATT and CDR2 SNEGSKA (reference sequence). The V gene lost 3 bases and the J gene lost 7 bases, with 19 bases spanning the gap. The chain carries TRBV20-1 and TRBJ2-7, with D possibly being TRBD2 (6 bases). This sample comprised PBMCs from blood, obtained about 40 days after vaccination. This sequence was found in a man aged 45-60 years who received an inactivated influenza vaccine. The CDR3 coding sequence is TGCAGTGCTAGCGCAAGGAGGGATTCGGGGGAGCAGTACTTC. Its translation is CSASARRDSGEQYF.